These T cell receptor beta chains were read from a single sample in a study of blood T cell repertoires in COVID-19. TCRdb keeps only in-frame clones here, not all; method: immunoSEQ multiplex PCR. Of 200,000 to 250,000 clones in the sample, about 85% were seen once. Sequencing was carried out using PBMCs or T cells enriched from blood (not recorded which). These TCRs come from a man aged 30 to 45 who had recovered from COVID-19. Each CDR3 is given with its conserved first and last residue. Each record gives: V gene, clone size, J gene, D gene, CDR3 DNA, CDR3 protein. A D gene is named only where the DNA matches it firmly. Part of the rows lack a size; the others show once, few, many or a class for expanded clones.

V gene: TRBV5-4
clone size: -
J gene: TRBJ1-2
D gene: TRBD1
CDR3 DNA: TGTGCCAGCAGCTATCTGGGGACAGGGAGCGGCTACACCTTC
CDR3 protein: CASSYLGTGSGYTF

V gene: TRBV10-3
clone size: -
J gene: TRBJ1-4
D gene: TRBD1
CDR3 DNA: TGTGCCACCGGGAAAGGACAGGGTAGTGAAAAACTGTTTTTT
CDR3 protein: CATGKGQGSEKLFF

V gene: TRBV7-2
clone size: -
J gene: TRBJ1-2
D gene: -
CDR3 DNA: TGTGCCAGCAGCCTTGAGGCGGGCTATGGCTACACCTTC
CDR3 protein: CASSLEAGYGYTF

V gene: TRBV5-1
clone size: -
J gene: TRBJ2-1
D gene: -
CDR3 DNA: TGCGCCGCCAGAAGCGGAAGCCCCTACAATGAGCAGTTCTTC
CDR3 protein: CAARSGSPYNEQFF

V gene: TRBV6-5
clone size: once
J gene: TRBJ2-3
D gene: TRBD1
CDR3 DNA: TGTGCCAGCAGGAAGGGACAGAGAAGCACAGATACGCAGTATTTT
CDR3 protein: CASRKGQRSTDTQYF

V gene: TRBV3-1/TRBV3-2
clone size: -
J gene: TRBJ2-5
D gene: TRBD2
CDR3 DNA: TGTGCCAGCAGCCGACCTAGCGGGTTGTTGACCCAGTACTTC
CDR3 protein: CASSRPSGLLTQYF

V gene: TRBV11-3
clone size: -
J gene: TRBJ2-3
D gene: TRBD2
CDR3 DNA: TGTGCCAGCAGTTTGACTAGCGGGACTGATCCTAGCACAGATACGCAGTATTTT
CDR3 protein: CASSLTSGTDPSTDTQYF

V gene: TRBV19
clone size: -
J gene: TRBJ1-5
D gene: TRBD1
CDR3 DNA: TGTGCCACTAAGGACAGGGGAATCTATCAGCCCCAGCATTTT
CDR3 protein: CATKDRGIYQPQHF

V gene: TRBV7-4
clone size: -
J gene: TRBJ1-5
D gene: -
CDR3 DNA: TGCGCCCGCCGCGACGCATACGGGGGGGGCAGCAATCAGCCCCAGCATTTT
CDR3 protein: CARRDAYGGGSNQPQHF

V gene: TRBV27
clone size: -
J gene: TRBJ2-7
D gene: -
CDR3 DNA: TGTGCCACCACAGCTGACTACGAGCAGTACTTC
CDR3 protein: CATTADYEQYF

V gene: TRBV7-8
clone size: -
J gene: TRBJ2-5
D gene: -
CDR3 DNA: TGTGCCAGCAGCTTAGTTCTTCGGACCCAGTACTTC
CDR3 protein: CASSLVLRTQYF

V gene: TRBV7-9
clone size: -
J gene: TRBJ2-2
D gene: TRBD1
CDR3 DNA: TGTGCCAGCAGGCAGACAGGGGGCATCGGGGAGCTGTTTTTT
CDR3 protein: CASRQTGGIGELFF

V gene: TRBV5-4
clone size: -
J gene: TRBJ2-1
D gene: -
CDR3 DNA: TGTGCCAGCAGCCAGGACAGCTCCTACAATGAGCAGTTCTTC
CDR3 protein: CASSQDSSYNEQFF

V gene: TRBV9
clone size: -
J gene: TRBJ1-2
D gene: TRBD1
CDR3 DNA: TGTGCCAGCAGGGACAGGTCCGGCTACACCTTC
CDR3 protein: CASRDRSGYTF

V gene: TRBV20-1
clone size: -
J gene: TRBJ2-7
D gene: TRBD1
CDR3 DNA: TGCAGTGCTAGTAGGCCGGGACAGGGCTACGAGCAGTACTTC
CDR3 protein: CSASRPGQGYEQYF

V gene: TRBV4-2
clone size: -
J gene: TRBJ2-5
D gene: -
CDR3 DNA: TGTGCCAGCAGCCAAGATCTAGGGGGCCAAGAGACCCAGTACTTC
CDR3 protein: CASSQDLGGQETQYF

V gene: TRBV4-2
clone size: -
J gene: TRBJ2-1
D gene: TRBD2
CDR3 DNA: TGTGCCAGCAGCCAACGAGCGGGAGTACTTGACAATGAGCAGTTCTTC
CDR3 protein: CASSQRAGVLDNEQFF

V gene: TRBV6-5
clone size: few
J gene: TRBJ1-2
D gene: TRBD1
CDR3 DNA: TGTGCCAGCACCTCAGGGGGGACAGGGAACTATGGCTACACCTTC
CDR3 protein: CASTSGGTGNYGYTF

V gene: TRBV6-5
clone size: -
J gene: TRBJ2-7
D gene: -
CDR3 DNA: TGTGCCAGCAGTTACTCTTACGGGGATAACTACGAGCAGTACTTC
CDR3 protein: CASSYSYGDNYEQYF

V gene: TRBV7-2
clone size: -
J gene: TRBJ1-1
D gene: -
CDR3 DNA: TGTGCCAGCAGCTTAAAGCCGGGACTTACCACTGAAGCTTTCTTT
CDR3 protein: CASSLKPGLTTEAFF

V gene: TRBV7-6
clone size: once
J gene: TRBJ2-7
D gene: TRBD1
CDR3 DNA: TGTGCCAGCAGCTCGTACACCGGACAGGGTTTATACTTC
CDR3 protein: CASSSYTGQGLYF

V gene: TRBV4-1
clone size: -
J gene: TRBJ1-2
D gene: -
CDR3 DNA: TGCGCCAGCAGCCAAGATCTTGGGGGGAGCTATGGCTACACCTTC
CDR3 protein: CASSQDLGGSYGYTF

V gene: TRBV7-9
clone size: -
J gene: TRBJ2-1
D gene: TRBD2
CDR3 DNA: TGTGCCAGCAGCTTTAGCGGGTTTTACAATGAGCAGTTCTTC
CDR3 protein: CASSFSGFYNEQFF

V gene: TRBV28
clone size: -
J gene: TRBJ2-3
D gene: -
CDR3 DNA: TGTGCCAGCAGTTTACGGAGCGGGAGCACAGATACGCAGTATTTT
CDR3 protein: CASSLRSGSTDTQYF

V gene: TRBV10-3
clone size: -
J gene: TRBJ1-2
D gene: -
CDR3 DNA: TGTGCCATCAGTGAGTCTACGGGAATTTCGGTCTGGGGCTACACCTTC
CDR3 protein: CAISESTGISVWGYTF

V gene: TRBV9
clone size: -
J gene: TRBJ1-3
D gene: -
CDR3 DNA: TGTGCCAGCAGAGGGGGAGTTGGAAACACCATATATTTT
CDR3 protein: CASRGGVGNTIYF

V gene: TRBV13
clone size: -
J gene: TRBJ2-5
D gene: -
CDR3 DNA: TGTGCCAGCAGCGCCAGGCCCCAAGAGACCCAGTACTTC
CDR3 protein: CASSARPQETQYF

V gene: TRBV5-4
clone size: -
J gene: TRBJ1-3
D gene: -
CDR3 DNA: TGTGCCAGCAGCGTGCAGTCCTCTGGAAACACCATATATTTT
CDR3 protein: CASSVQSSGNTIYF

V gene: TRBV2
clone size: once
J gene: TRBJ1-5
D gene: TRBD1
CDR3 DNA: TGTGCCAGCAGGGCAGGGGGTCTAGGTCAGCCCCAGCATTTT
CDR3 protein: CASRAGGLGQPQHF

V gene: TRBV30
clone size: once
J gene: TRBJ1-2
D gene: -
CDR3 DNA: TGTGCCTGGAGTGTAGGAAGAGGGGGCTACACCTTC
CDR3 protein: CAWSVGRGGYTF

V gene: TRBV18
clone size: -
J gene: TRBJ2-6
D gene: -
CDR3 DNA: TGTGCCAGCTCAACCAGGGGTGTGGATGGGGCCAACGTCCTGACTTTC
CDR3 protein: CASSTRGVDGANVLTF

V gene: TRBV9
clone size: -
J gene: TRBJ2-2
D gene: TRBD2
CDR3 DNA: TGTGCCAGCAGCACCCCTAGCGGGGGGGTCCCCGGGGAGCTGTTTTTT
CDR3 protein: CASSTPSGGVPGELFF

V gene: TRBV27
clone size: -
J gene: TRBJ2-2
D gene: TRBD2
CDR3 DNA: TGTGCCAGCAGTCCCCAAACTAGCGGGATACGGACCGGGGAGCTGTTTTTT
CDR3 protein: CASSPQTSGIRTGELFF

V gene: TRBV19
clone size: few
J gene: TRBJ1-5
D gene: -
CDR3 DNA: TGTGCCAGTAGTATATCGGGGCAGGGGTGGGAGCCCCAGCATTTT
CDR3 protein: CASSISGQGWEPQHF

V gene: TRBV30
clone size: -
J gene: TRBJ2-7
D gene: TRBD2
CDR3 DNA: TGTGCCTGGATGGCAGGGAGGGGGCAGTACTTC
CDR3 protein: CAWMAGRGQYF

V gene: TRBV3-1/TRBV3-2
clone size: -
J gene: TRBJ1-5
D gene: -
CDR3 DNA: TGTGCCAGCAGCCAACAGGGGCTGGGGATGCCCCAGCATTTT
CDR3 protein: CASSQQGLGMPQHF

V gene: TRBV18
clone size: once
J gene: TRBJ1-5
D gene: -
CDR3 DNA: TGTGCCAGCTCACCACCCGGGGGGAGCAATCAGCCCCAGCATTTT
CDR3 protein: CASSPPGGSNQPQHF

V gene: TRBV27
clone size: -
J gene: TRBJ1-1
D gene: -
CDR3 DNA: TGTGCCAGCAGTTTATTTTCAGGGGACGCTTTCGATGAAGCTTTCTTT
CDR3 protein: CASSLFSGDAFDEAFF

V gene: TRBV7-2
clone size: -
J gene: TRBJ1-2
D gene: -
CDR3 DNA: TGTGCCAGCAGCTTAGTCGTAGTACCCGTTAACTATGGCTACACCTTC
CDR3 protein: CASSLVVVPVNYGYTF

V gene: TRBV3-1/TRBV3-2
clone size: -
J gene: TRBJ2-6
D gene: TRBD1
CDR3 DNA: TGTGCCAGCAGCCTGGCGGGCAGGGGGCTAACTGGGGCCAACGTCCTGACTTTC
CDR3 protein: CASSLAGRGLTGANVLTF

V gene: TRBV3-1/TRBV3-2
clone size: -
J gene: TRBJ2-7
D gene: TRBD1
CDR3 DNA: TGTGCCAGCAGCCAAGGGGACAGAGTCTACGAGCAGTACTTC
CDR3 protein: CASSQGDRVYEQYF

V gene: TRBV7-2
clone size: -
J gene: TRBJ2-7
D gene: TRBD2
CDR3 DNA: TGTGCCAGCAGCTTAGTCGCGGGGGGAACCTACGAGCAGTACTTC
CDR3 protein: CASSLVAGGTYEQYF

V gene: TRBV6-5
clone size: few
J gene: TRBJ1-1
D gene: TRBD1
CDR3 DNA: TGTGCCAGCAGTTCCCTGACAGGGGGAGGCACTGAAGCTTTCTTT
CDR3 protein: CASSSLTGGGTEAFF

V gene: TRBV14
clone size: once
J gene: TRBJ1-2
D gene: -
CDR3 DNA: TGTGCCAGCAGCCAAACAGGGAATAACTATGGCTACACCTTC
CDR3 protein: CASSQTGNNYGYTF

V gene: TRBV28
clone size: -
J gene: TRBJ2-1
D gene: TRBD2
CDR3 DNA: TGTGCCAGCAGTTTGGCGGGAGGGCCGATCGGGAATGAGCAGTTCTTC
CDR3 protein: CASSLAGGPIGNEQFF

V gene: TRBV28
clone size: -
J gene: TRBJ2-7
D gene: TRBD2
CDR3 DNA: TGTGCCAGCAGTTCCCCCGGGACTAGCGGGAGGTACGAGCAGTACTTC
CDR3 protein: CASSSPGTSGRYEQYF

V gene: TRBV28
clone size: few
J gene: TRBJ2-7
D gene: TRBD2
CDR3 DNA: TGTGCCAGCAGTGAAGCACTAGCGGTCTCCTACGAGCAGTACTTC
CDR3 protein: CASSEALAVSYEQYF

V gene: TRBV5-5
clone size: -
J gene: TRBJ1-3
D gene: -
CDR3 DNA: TGTGCCAGCAGCCAAAAGGGGTCTGGAAACACCATATATTTT
CDR3 protein: CASSQKGSGNTIYF

V gene: TRBV18
clone size: -
J gene: TRBJ2-2
D gene: -
CDR3 DNA: TGTGCCACTCTCCGAGCGGTTGGTACACGTTCCGGGGAGCTGTTTTTT
CDR3 protein: CATLRAVGTRSGELFF

V gene: TRBV18
clone size: -
J gene: TRBJ1-5
D gene: -
CDR3 DNA: TGTGCCAGCTCACCGGGGAGAGATCAGCCCCAGCATTTT
CDR3 protein: CASSPGRDQPQHF

V gene: TRBV5-1
clone size: -
J gene: TRBJ2-1
D gene: TRBD2
CDR3 DNA: TGCGCCAGCAGCTTGGCTAGCGGAGGGTTTAATAGACTGTTCTTC
CDR3 protein: CASSLASGGFNRLFF

V gene: TRBV29-1
clone size: -
J gene: TRBJ2-3
D gene: -
CDR3 DNA: TGCAGCGGGAGGGACAGTTCCACAGATACGCAGTATTTT
CDR3 protein: CSGRDSSTDTQYF

V gene: TRBV5-1
clone size: -
J gene: TRBJ1-5
D gene: TRBD1
CDR3 DNA: TGCGCCAGCAGCCTGCAGGGGGCGAGCAATCAGCCCCAGCATTTT
CDR3 protein: CASSLQGASNQPQHF

V gene: TRBV5-1
clone size: -
J gene: TRBJ2-1
D gene: -
CDR3 DNA: TGCGCCAGCAGCTTGGTACCTGGGGGGGCATCAAATGAGCAGTTCTTC
CDR3 protein: CASSLVPGGASNEQFF